Listed below are T cell receptor beta chains from one sample, sequenced in a study of T-cell reconstitution after alpha-beta-depleted transplantation in children. Using its own MiXCR run on the PCR reads, TCRdb lists one record per CDR3 protein. The table has some 180,000 distinct CDR3 sequences, about 6.6% seen once. The starting material was PBMCs, obtained before TCRalphabeta/CD19-depleted stem cell transplant. These receptors were obtained from a boy aged 2-15 years with acute lymphoblastic leukemia, due to receive a stem cell transplant. CDR3s include the opening cysteine and the closing phenylalanine or tryptophan. A D gene is named only where the DNA matches it firmly. For some rows the clone size is stated as once, few or many, or as a class when expanded; others skip it.

v_gene,d_gene,len,j_gene,abundance,CDR3aa,CDR3nt
TRBV6-1,-,13,TRBJ1-1,many,CASRIRWGTEAFF,TGTGCCAGCAGGATCAGATGGGGCACTGAAGCTTTCTTT
TRBV20-1,-,15,TRBJ2-1,many,CSARGGLLVGGEQFF,TGCAGTGCTAGAGGAGGATTGCTAGTTGGAGGTGAGCAGTTCTTC
TRBV7-9,-,12,TRBJ2-3,many,CASSDLGDTQYF,TGTGCCAGCAGCGATCTAGGAGATACGCAGTATTTT
TRBV24-1,-,13,TRBJ1-3,many,CATSRTGGNTIYF,TGTGCCACCAGTCGGACGGGGGGAAACACCATATATTTT
TRBV28,-,17,TRBJ2-2,many,CASNAQGQGSWTGELFF,TGTGCCAGCAACGCCCAGGGGCAGGGGAGTTGGACCGGGGAGCTGTTTTTT
TRBV29-1,TRBD2,14,TRBJ2-1,many,CSVVGTSRLNEQFF,TGCAGCGTTGTAGGGACTAGCAGGCTAAATGAGCAGTTCTTC
TRBV2,TRBD1,16,TRBJ1-2,few,CASSPPTGDNDYGYTF,TGTGCCAGCAGTCCCCCGACAGGGGACAACGACTATGGCTACACCTTC
TRBV21-1,-,15,TRBJ2-3,-,CASSTEDRGTDTQYF,TGTGCCAGCAGCACCGAGGACAGGGGAACAGATACGCAGTATTTT
TRBV12-3/TRBV12-4,TRBD2,15,TRBJ2-1,many,CASSILAGTYNEQFF,TGTGCCAGCAGTATACTAGCGGGAACCTACAATGAGCAGTTCTTC
TRBV24-1,-,13,TRBJ2-5,-,CATSERNQETQYF,TGTGCCACCAGTGAACGGAACCAAGAGACCCAGTACTTC
TRBV28,-,13,TRBJ1-1,many,CASSWQVNTEAFF,TGTGCCAGCAGCTGGCAGGTGAACACTGAAGCTTTCTTT
TRBV5-1,-,15,TRBJ1-1,many,CASSLVRQDIDEAFF,TGCGCCAGCAGCTTGGTTCGCCAGGATATCGATGAAGCTTTCTTT
TRBV4-2,-,19,TRBJ2-5,few,CASSQLGNRGQFDSETQYF,TGTGCCAGCAGCCAACTCGGGAACCGGGGGCAGTTTGATTCGGAGACCCAGTACTTC
TRBV6-1,-,11,TRBJ1-3,-,CASILGNTIYF,TGTGCCAGCATTCTAGGAAACACCATATATTTT
TRBV28,-,13,TRBJ1-4,many,CAAGGGENEKLFF,TGTGCCGCGGGCGGGGGCGAAAATGAAAAACTGTTTTTT
TRBV5-1,-,14,TRBJ1-1,many,CASSFGDKGTEAFF,TGCGCCAGCAGCTTTGGGGACAAGGGCACTGAAGCTTTCTTT
TRBV6-1,-,15,TRBJ2-2,many,CASSEAGRSGGELFF,TGTGCCAGCAGTGAGGCCGGGCGCAGCGGCGGGGAGCTGTTTTTT
TRBV7-3,-,18,TRBJ1-4,-,CASSLIRSGGGANEKLFF,TGTGCCAGCAGCTTAATCCGTTCGGGTGGGGGAGCTAATGAAAAACTGTTTTTT
TRBV29-1,-,13,TRBJ1-1,many,CSVYREVETEAFF,TGCAGCGTATACAGGGAAGTGGAAACTGAAGCTTTCTTT
TRBV7-9,-,15,TRBJ2-5,many,CASSSVALQQETQYF,TGTGCCAGCAGCTCCGTAGCGCTACAGCAAGAGACCCAGTACTTC
TRBV7-2,-,16,TRBJ2-1,-,CASSSRFATTYNEQFF,TGTGCCAGCAGCTCCCGCTTTGCCACAACCTACAATGAGCAGTTCTTC
TRBV7-2,-,16,TRBJ1-2,once,CASSLFVGGGNYGYTF,TGTGCCAGCAGCTTATTTGTCGGGGGCGGGAACTATGGCTACACCTTC
TRBV28,TRBD2,15,TRBJ2-1,-,CATYHGEGGYNEQFF,TGTGCCACCTATCACGGGGAGGGCGGCTACAATGAGCAGTTCTTC
TRBV10-2,TRBD1,15,TRBJ2-5,many,CASSEDTGERKTQYF,TGCGCCAGCAGTGAGGATACAGGGGAACGGAAGACCCAGTACTTC
TRBV14,-,13,TRBJ2-2,many,CASSQEQFGELFF,TGTGCCAGCAGCCAAGAACAGTTCGGGGAGCTGTTTTTT
TRBV4-3,-,15,TRBJ1-1,-,CASSQGLTVNTEAFF,TGCGCCAGCAGCCAAGGCTTAACAGTGAACACTGAAGCTTTCTTT
TRBV19,-,14,TRBJ1-4,-,CASRQGIGVRKLFF,TGTGCCAGTAGACAGGGTATCGGCGTCCGGAAACTGTTTTTT
TRBV28,TRBD1,13,TRBJ1-6,many,CASSSGQVARSHF,TGTGCCAGCAGTTCCGGACAGGTGGCCCGTTCCCACTTT
TRBV7-8,-,13,TRBJ1-5,few,CASSLFSNQPQHF,TGTGCCAGCAGCTTGTTTAGCAATCAGCCCCAGCATTTT
TRBV6-5,-,16,TRBJ2-4,few,CASSYYFDRAKNIQYF,TGTGCCAGCAGTTACTACTTCGACAGGGCCAAAAACATTCAGTACTTC
TRBV12-3/TRBV12-4,TRBD1,15,TRBJ2-2,-,CASSSSGTGYGELFF,TGTGCCAGCAGTTCGTCCGGGACAGGGTACGGGGAGCTGTTTTTT
TRBV5-1,-,16,TRBJ1-4,many,CASSSVKTGTNEKLFF,TGCGCCAGCAGCTCCGTTAAGACAGGAACTAATGAAAAACTGTTTTTT
TRBV7-2,TRBD1,16,TRBJ2-1,-,CASSLEGTGNINEQFF,TGTGCCAGCAGCTTAGAGGGGACAGGGAACATCAATGAGCAGTTCTTC
TRBV20-1,TRBD1,13,TRBJ1-1,many,CSAPGTGAAEAFF,TGCAGTGCGCCCGGGACAGGGGCCGCTGAAGCTTTCTTT
TRBV2,TRBD1,14,TRBJ1-6,few,CASNRQGENSPLHF,TGTGCCAGCAACAGACAGGGGGAGAATTCACCCCTCCACTTT
TRBV9,-,15,TRBJ2-1,many,CASSDPRDALHPQFF,TGTGCCAGCAGCGACCCCCGGGACGCGCTTCACCCCCAGTTCTTC
TRBV28,TRBD1,15,TRBJ2-7,many,CASRNTGGMTYEQYF,TGTGCCAGCAGGAATACAGGGGGCATGACCTACGAGCAGTACTTC
TRBV5-1,TRBD2,14,TRBJ2-5,-,CASSLETSGETQYF,TGCGCCAGCAGCCTGGAGACTAGCGGGGAGACCCAGTACTTC
TRBV29-1,-,14,TRBJ2-1,many,CSVPLLAGQNPQFF,TGCAGCGTTCCCCTTTTGGCAGGGCAGAATCCGCAGTTCTTC
TRBV2,TRBD1,13,TRBJ1-2,few,CASSADREYGYTF,TGTGCCAGCAGTGCGGACAGGGAGTATGGCTACACCTTC
TRBV12-3/TRBV12-4,-,13,TRBJ1-2,many,CASSLRAAYGYTF,TGTGCCAGCAGCCTCAGGGCGGCCTATGGCTACACCTTC
TRBV6-2/TRBV6-3,TRBD1,18,TRBJ1-1,many,CASSYSPGQGNENTEAFF,TGTGCCAGCAGTTACTCTCCGGGACAGGGCAACGAAAACACTGAAGCTTTCTTT
TRBV27,-,12,TRBJ2-7,many,CASTQFGGEQYF,TGTGCCAGCACCCAGTTCGGGGGCGAGCAGTACTTC
TRBV20-1,TRBD2,14,TRBJ2-3,-,CSALLRESTDTQYF,TGCAGTGCCCTTTTGCGGGAGTCGACAGATACGCAGTATTTT
TRBV6-1,-,16,TRBJ2-7,many,CASSAADTFPPYEQYF,TGTGCCAGCAGTGCCGCGGACACTTTTCCCCCCTACGAGCAGTACTTC
TRBV5-4,TRBD2,15,TRBJ2-3,many,CASSLGLAGGDTQYF,TGTGCCAGCAGCTTGGGATTAGCGGGGGGGGATACGCAGTATTTT
TRBV29-1,-,11,TRBJ1-1,many,CSVDSGVEAFF,TGCAGCGTCGACAGCGGGGTTGAAGCTTTCTTT
TRBV6-5,TRBD2,17,TRBJ2-3,many,CASSYSKRGDTTDTQYF,TGTGCCAGCAGTTACTCGAAGCGGGGGGACACCACAGATACGCAGTATTTT
TRBV7-9,TRBD1,15,TRBJ2-7,many,CASSLRDRVSYEQYF,TGTGCCAGCAGCTTAAGGGACAGGGTCTCCTACGAGCAGTACTTC
TRBV24-1,-,14,TRBJ2-7,many,CATSRGKSSYEQYF,TGTGCCACCAGTCGAGGGAAGAGCTCCTACGAGCAGTACTTC
TRBV10-3,TRBD1,16,TRBJ2-7,-,CAISEKKGATVYEQYF,TGTGCCATCAGTGAGAAGAAGGGGGCAACAGTTTACGAGCAGTACTTC
TRBV9,TRBD2,15,TRBJ2-1,many,CASSVGTSGNNEQFF,TGTGCCAGCAGCGTCGGGACTAGCGGTAACAATGAGCAGTTCTTC
TRBV20-1,-,13,TRBJ1-5,many,CSASTVAHQPQHF,TGCAGTGCCAGCACGGTTGCGCATCAGCCCCAGCATTTT
TRBV28,-,13,TRBJ1-6,few,CASSLTYNSPLHF,TGTGCCAGCAGTTTAACGTATAATTCACCCCTCCACTTT
TRBV4-2,-,13,TRBJ1-1,-,CASSQVTNTEAFF,TGTGCCAGCAGCCAAGTAACGAACACTGAAGCTTTCTTT
TRBV12-3/TRBV12-4,-,14,TRBJ1-5,-,CASSFKSTNQPQHF,TGTGCCAGCAGTTTTAAGTCGACCAATCAGCCCCAGCATTTT